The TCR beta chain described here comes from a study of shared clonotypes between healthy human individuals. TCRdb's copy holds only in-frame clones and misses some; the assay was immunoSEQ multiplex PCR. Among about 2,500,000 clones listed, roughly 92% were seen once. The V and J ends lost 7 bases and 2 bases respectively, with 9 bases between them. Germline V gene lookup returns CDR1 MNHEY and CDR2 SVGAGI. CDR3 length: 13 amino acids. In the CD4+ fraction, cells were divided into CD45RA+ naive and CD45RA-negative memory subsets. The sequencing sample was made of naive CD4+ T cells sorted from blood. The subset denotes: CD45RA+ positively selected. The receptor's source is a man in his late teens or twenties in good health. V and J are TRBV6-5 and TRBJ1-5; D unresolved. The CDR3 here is CASKRAGNQPQHF. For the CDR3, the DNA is TGTGCCAGCAAAAGAGCCGGCAATCAGCCCCAGCATTTT.